Sequencing of this TCR beta chain was carried out in a study of read filtering for tumor transcriptome and immune sequencing. On the study more broadly: RNA-seq yielded only roughly 75 to 1,300 TCR reads, IR-seq about 4.05 to 11 million.

Losses at the gene ends were 3 bases for V and 0 bases for J; bases not matched to a gene: 12. Germline loops: CDR1 GTSNPN, CDR2 SVGIG (reference sequence). CDR3 size: 17 residues. At the time of active disease, bone marrow was collected from every patient. Study-level results: Even smaller IR-seq throughput identified most shared clonotypes. Single-read clonotypes: about 81.9% of IR-seq clonotypes (about 3.5% of reads), about 75% of RNA-seq clonotypes (nearly 45% of reads).

This clonotype was seen many times. Its cognate antigen is unknown. Molecular barcoded adaptors covering alpha/delta and beta/gamma chains were used on roughly 400 ng RNA. TCRdb processed the reads anew with MiXCR; each CDR3 protein has one entry. Among 100,000 to 150,000 distinct CDR3 sequences listed, less than 15% were seen once. This sequence originates from a donor aged 40 or over with multiple myeloma. Material: a population of CD138-negative cells sorted from bone marrow. The J gene is TRBJ1-2, the V gene TRBV30, with 8 bases aligning to TRBD1. CDR3 sequence (DNA): TGTGCCTGGAGGTGGGGCAGGGGGCTCGTCTCTAACTATGGCTACACCTTC. It encodes CAWRWGRGLVSNYGYTF.